This TCR beta chain was captured by sequencing in a study of cytotoxic CD8 clonotypes in ibrutinib-treated CLL. Looking at the study overall: After a median roughly twelve months on treatment (6 to 36), response samples were drawn.

This CDR3 is built from 15 residues. Trimming took 4 bases from V and 7 from J, leaving 21 bases between them. Germline-derived CDR1 and CDR2 are SGHDT and YYEEEE. Overall study results and limits: For progressing versus sustained-remission patients, sampling times were not the same.

A note on this clone: Its specificity is unknown.

Repertoires were generated with immunoSEQ multiplex PCR, while TCRdb's copy carries only in-frame clones and drops some. The sample includes about 29,000 clones, 75% to 85% of them seen just once. The sequence was obtained from a human donor with chronic lymphocytic leukemia. The chain employs TRBV5-6 and TRBJ2-7, with D possibly matching TRBD2 (7 bases). The sequenced sample was PBMCs, obtained after 24 months of ibrutinib treatment. The CDR3 region has the DNA TGTGCCAGCAGCCCCCGGGGAGGGGGGGCAGATGAGCAGTACTTC. It codes for CASSPRGGGADEQYF. Filled out from reference TRBV5-6 and TRBJ2-7, the complete variable domain reads DAGVTQSPTHLIKTRGQQVTLRCSPKSGHDTVSWYQQALGQGPQFIFQYYEEEERQRGNFPDRFSGHQFPNYSSELNVNALLLGDSALYLCASSPRGGGADEQYFGPGTRLTVT.